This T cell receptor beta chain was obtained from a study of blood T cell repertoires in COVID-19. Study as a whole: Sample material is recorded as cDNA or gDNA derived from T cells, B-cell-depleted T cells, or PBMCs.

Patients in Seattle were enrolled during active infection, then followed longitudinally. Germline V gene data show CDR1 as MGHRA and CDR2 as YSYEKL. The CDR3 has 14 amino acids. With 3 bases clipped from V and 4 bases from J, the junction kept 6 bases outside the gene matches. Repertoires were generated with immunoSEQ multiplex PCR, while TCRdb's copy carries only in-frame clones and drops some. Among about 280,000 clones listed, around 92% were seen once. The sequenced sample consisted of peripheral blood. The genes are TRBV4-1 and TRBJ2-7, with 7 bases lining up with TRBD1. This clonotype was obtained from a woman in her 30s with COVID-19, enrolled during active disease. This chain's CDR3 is CASSHPGQIYEQYF. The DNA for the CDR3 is TGCGCCAGCAGCCACCCGGGACAGATATACGAGCAGTACTTC.